The 23 T cell receptor beta chains below come from one sample, sequenced in a study of molecular identifiers for immune sequencing clone quantification. In TCRdb, the PCR reads were re-called with MiXCR into one record per CDR3 protein. Of approximately 550,000 distinct CDR3 sequences listed, about 21% are singletons. Input material: naive CD8+ T cells from blood, with Jurkat cell RNA spiked in. Subset defined: FACS-sorted CD8+CD4-CCR7+CD45RA+ naive T cells. These receptors were taken from a human donor in good health. Some libraries in this study had Jurkat cell RNA spiked in.

This clonotype was detected many times. This rearrangement joins TRBV7-9 to TRBJ2-6; weak D call: TRBD2 (6 bases). The germline V and J ends were trimmed by 4 bases and 4 bases, with 14 bases remaining between them. The CDR3 covers 16 residues. Germline values: CDR1 SEHNR, CDR2 FQNEAQ (reference sequence). This chain's CDR3 is CASSYRLAGGANVLTF. Here the CDR3 DNA reads TGTGCCAGCAGCTACAGGTTGGCGGGGGGGGCCAACGTCCTGACTTTC.

In this sample, this clonotype turned up many times. The rearrangement uses TRBV12-3 or TRBV12-4 and TRBJ1-1; the match to TRBD1 covers 8 bases. The CDR3 length is 13 residues. V lost 7 bases and J lost 6; bases outside the gene matches: 7. This CDR3 reads CASIGQGLSEAFF. Here the CDR3 DNA reads TGTGCCAGCATTGGACAGGGTTTGTCTGAAGCTTTCTTT.

The chain is built from TRBV5-4 and TRBJ2-3; D is possibly TRBD2 (6 bases). This CDR3 is built from 16 residues. Germline CDR1 SGHNT, CDR2 YYREEE (reference sequence). Between the trimmed V and J ends, which lost 1 base and 2 bases, there was a span of 14 bases. CDR3 loop: CASSLLGEDLTDTQYF. The CDR3 DNA sequence: TGTGCCAGCAGCTTGTTGGGGGAGGACCTCACAGATACGCAGTATTTT.

This clonotype has ten or more counts. The rearrangement links TRBV7-2 to TRBJ2-1; D remains unclear. Looked up from germline, CDR1 is SGHTA and CDR2 is FQGNSA. Trimming removed 1 base from V and 4 bases from J, with 11 bases in between. This CDR3 has 15 residues. The CDR3 DNA follows: TGTGCCAGCAGCTTAGAGGTTAGTGGTTACAATGAGCAGTTCTTC. It is translated as CASSLEVSGYNEQFF. Variable domain in full (rest from reference TRBV7-2 and TRBJ2-1): GAGVSQSPSNKVTEKGKDVELRCDPISGHTALYWYRQSLGQGLEFLIYFQGNSAPDKSGLPSDRFSAERTGGSVSTLTIQRTQQEDSAVYLCASSLEVSGYNEQFFGPGTRLTVL.

In this sample, this clonotype turned up once. This chain uses TRBV19 with TRBJ2-5; TRBD1 is a possible D gene (5 bases). Trimming pared 5 bases from V and 2 bases from J, leaving 12 bases between. The CDR3 has 14 residues. Germline CDR1 reads LNHDA; CDR2 reads SQIVND (reference sequence). CDR3 residues: CASSYGRTQETQYF. The CDR3 coding sequence is TGTGCCAGTAGTTACGGACGGACACAAGAGACCCAGTACTTC.

The rearrangement links TRBV5-1 to TRBJ2-7; 9 nucleotides align to TRBD2. Germline CDR1 SGHRS, CDR2 YFSETQ. The V gene end was trimmed by 5 bases and the J gene end by 3 bases; junction bases not matched to a gene: 9. The CDR3 is 15 amino acids. CDR3 sequence (DNA): TGCGCCAGCAGGGGAGAACTAGCGGGCTACTACGAGCAGTACTTC. It is translated as CASRGELAGYYEQYF.

At least ten counts were recorded for this clonotype. The J gene is TRBJ2-7, the V gene TRBV28; TRBD1 aligns across 7 bases. With 5 bases clipped from V and 0 bases from J, the junction kept 7 bases outside the gene matches. Germline loops: CDR1 MDHEN, CDR2 SYDVKM. The CDR3 contains 15 residues. The CDR3 nucleotides are TGTGCCAGCAGTACGGACAGGCAGAGCTCCTACGAGCAGTACTTC. This encodes CASSTDRQSSYEQYF.

To note about this clonotype: Relative to the germline gene, one junction end is altered; a read error may explain this. The chain is built from TRBV28 and TRBJ2-7, with 9 bases lining up with TRBD2. Germline-derived CDR1 and CDR2 are MDHEN and SYDVKM. This CDR3 is 18 amino acids long. This CDR3 is CASGFLRLAELLSYEQYF. DNA for the CDR3: TGTGCCAGCGGTTTCTTGCGACTAGCGGAGCTACTGTCCTACGAGCAGTACTTC.

In this sample, this clonotype turned up many times. The V gene is TRBV7-9, the J gene TRBJ1-2; 7 bases line up with TRBD1. Germline V gene data show CDR1 as SEHNR and CDR2 as FQNEAQ (reference sequence). V trimming: 4 bases; J trimming: 4 bases; junction bases outside the gene matches: 6. The CDR3 is made up of 14 amino acids. This chain's CDR3 is CASSSQGEGYGYTF. CDR3 coding DNA: TGTGCCAGCAGCTCCCAGGGGGAGGGCTATGGCTACACCTTC.

This clonotype was seen at least ten times. V gene TRBV4-3 combines with J gene TRBJ2-6; TRBD2 matches at 10 bases. Losses at the gene ends were 0 bases for V and 4 bases for J; bases not matched to a gene: 9. From germline, CDR1 is LGHNA and CDR2 YSLEER. The CDR3 runs to 19 residues. Here the CDR3 DNA reads TGCGCCAGCAGCCAAGATTCCCAGCGGGGGGGGTACGGGGCCAACGTCCTGACTTTC. Amino acids: CASSQDSQRGGYGANVLTF.

On this clonotype itself: The CDR3 does not end in the conserved phenylalanine or tryptophan, so this is likely a read error. The chain is built from TRBV11-3 and TRBJ2-5, with 8 bases fitting TRBD1. Germline V CDR1 and CDR2: SGHNT, YENEEA. The CDR3 sequence is 13 residues long. V lost 5 bases to trimming and J lost 4 bases; unmatched junction nucleotides: 3. CDR3 sequence (DNA): TGTGCCAGCAGCGACGGGACAGGAGAGACCCAGTACCTC. Translating gives CASSDGTGETQYL.

This clonotype was counted a few times. This rearrangement joins TRBV25-1 to TRBJ2-3; 7 bases agree with TRBD2. Trimming at V came to 2 bases and at J to 2 bases, leaving 10 bases not matched to a gene. The germline CDR1 and CDR2 sequences are MGHDK and SYGVNS. This CDR3 spans 17 amino acids. The CDR3 DNA reads TGTGCCAGCAGTGAAAGTTTCTCTAGCGGAGTCACAGATACGCAGTATTTT. It yields the protein CASSESFSSGVTDTQYF.

This sequence joins TRBV12-3 or TRBV12-4 and TRBJ2-7; the match to TRBD1 covers 9 bases. CDR3 length equals 13 residues. Trimming at V came to 6 bases and at J to 6 bases, leaving 6 bases not matched to a gene. The CDR3 DNA reads TGTGCCAGCAGGGGACAGGGAGCCTGCGAGCAGTACTTC. This gives the protein CASRGQGACEQYF.

The V and J genes are TRBV30 and TRBJ2-3, with D uncertain. V was pared by 1 base and J by 8 bases, with 10 bases between. This CDR3 is 12 amino acids long. Germline values: CDR1 GTSNPN, CDR2 SVGIG (reference sequence). The CDR3 is CAWSGRVGTQYF. The CDR3 region has the DNA TGTGCCTGGAGTGGGCGCGTGGGTACGCAGTATTTT.

The V and J genes are TRBV28 and TRBJ1-4; 7 bases align to TRBD1. The CDR3 sequence is 16 residues long. Germline CDR1 reads MDHEN; CDR2 reads SYDVKM. The junction had 11 bases not matched to a gene; V was cut back by 6 bases and J by 4 bases. DNA for the CDR3: TGTGCCAGCAGCCTCGGACAGGCACGCATTAATGAAAAACTGTTTTTT. Translated, it gives CASSLGQARINEKLFF. The full variable domain, rest sourced from reference TRBV28 and TRBJ1-4, is DVKVTQSSRYLVKRTGEKVFLECVQDMDHENMFWYRQDPGLGLRLIYFSYDVKMKEKGDIPEGYSVSREKKERFSLILESASTNQTSMYLCASSLGQARINEKLFFGSGTQLSVL.

The chain recombines TRBV10-1 with TRBJ2-3; 9 positions agree with TRBD1. The CDR3 has 15 residues. V lost 5 bases to trimming and J lost 6 bases; unmatched junction nucleotides: 9. Per germline, CDR1 WNHNN and CDR2 SYGVQD (reference sequence). CDR3 sequence: CASSMGQGGLDTQYF. CDR3 nucleotide sequence: TGCGCCAGCAGTATGGGACAGGGAGGTTTGGATACGCAGTATTTT.

A note on this clonotype: A clone one base away is much larger, so this may be a read error. V and J are TRBV7-8 and TRBJ1-6; D possibly corresponds to TRBD1 (5 bases). The CDR3 is 15 residues long. Germline V lookup: CDR1 SGHVS, CDR2 FQNEAQ. The CDR3 DNA reads TGTGCCAGCGGCTTAGTCCCAGGGCGGAATTCACCCCTCCACTTT. This gives the protein CASGLVPGRNSPLHF.

A remark on this clonotype: One base away lies a much larger clone, so this may be a sequencing read error. This rearrangement joins TRBV29-1 to TRBJ2-2; 7 nucleotides match TRBD2. The CDR3 runs 15 residues. Germline V gene data show CDR1 as SQVTM and CDR2 as ANQGSEA. The CDR3 bases are TGCAGCGTTGGACCTAGCGGTCCGAACGCCGGGGAGCTGTTTTTT. Translated, it gives CSVGPSGPNAGELFF.

This clonotype showed up many times. The V and J genes are TRBV30 and TRBJ2-5; tentative D call: TRBD2 (6 bases). V was shortened by 3 bases and J by 2 bases, with 10 bases between the two germline ends. CDR1 GTSNPN and CDR2 SVGIG come from the germline V gene (reference sequence). The CDR3 is 13 amino acids. The CDR3 coding sequence is TGTGCCTGGAGGGGAGGCCCTCAAGAGACCCAGTACTTC. Protein: CAWRGGPQETQYF. Together with reference TRBV30 and TRBJ2-5, the CDR3 gives the full variable domain: SQTIHQWPATLVQPVGSPLSLECTVEGTSNPNLYWYRQAAGRGLQLLFYSVGIGQISSEVPQNLSASRPQDRQFILSSKKLLLSDSGFYLCAWRGGPQETQYFGPGTRLLVL.

This clonotype was observed at least ten times. The chain carries TRBV4-3 and TRBJ2-1; D might be TRBD1 (6 bases). CDR1 is LGHNA, CDR2 YSLEER, per germline. Trimming left V 1 base short and J 14 bases short, with 15 bases between. This CDR3 spans 13 amino acids. CDR3 sequence reads: CASSQGTEGVEFF. CDR3 in DNA: TGCGCCAGCAGCCAAGGAACCGAGGGGGTCGAGTTCTTC.

As concerns this clonotype: This sequence may be a read error, since a much larger clone differs from it by one base. The rearrangement joins TRBV12-3 or TRBV12-4 to TRBJ1-5; D not resolved. The CDR3 is 15 residues long. V was cut by 8 bases and J by 4 bases, with 18 bases left in between. CDR3 sequence: CASSALSGRNQPQHF. The CDR3 DNA sequence: TGTGCCAGCTCGGCTCTGTCTGGGCGAAATCAGCCCCAGCATTTT.

This clonotype was recorded a few times. The chain employs TRBV20-1 and TRBJ2-4, with TRBD2 matching over 11 bases. Germline V gene lookup returns CDR1 DFQATT and CDR2 SNEGSKA (reference sequence). V lost 0 bases, J lost 5 bases, and 12 bases stayed unmatched. CDR3 length: 18 amino acids. The DNA of the CDR3 is TGCAGTGCTAGAGATCCCCAAACTAGCGGGGGAGTAGAAAACATTCAGTACTTC. It is translated as CSARDPQTSGGVENIQYF.

A remark on this clonotype: A much larger clone lies one base from this, so it may be a read error. The chain links TRBV7-9 to TRBJ1-5; D may be TRBD1 (5 bases). The germline CDR1 and CDR2 sequences are SEHNR and FQNEAQ (reference sequence). CDR3 length: 15 residues. V dropped 1 base and J dropped 6 bases, with 13 bases sitting between them. This CDR3 is CASSLVGLGSQPQHF. The DNA of the CDR3 is TGTGCCAGCAGCTTAGTGGGGCTTGGTTCTCAGCCCCAGCATTTT.